Below, 25 T cell receptor beta chains from the same sample are listed, as sequenced in a study of esophageal squamous cell carcinoma under preoperative chemotherapy. In TCRdb, the PCR reads were re-called with MiXCR into one record per CDR3 protein. The table records about 30,000 distinct CDR3 sequences, under 55% of them present only once. Time point of the sample: before preoperative PTX-NDP chemotherapy. The sample was acquired from a patient given preoperative chemotherapy. The receptors here all came from a human donor with esophageal squamous cell carcinoma. The donor label of this sample is uncertain.

This clonotype was observed a few times. The chain carries TRBV25-1 and TRBJ2-1, with 8 positions matching TRBD2. Germline V CDR1 and CDR2: MGHDK, SYGVNS. The length of the CDR3 is 13 residues. J lost 6 bases, V lost 4 bases, and 2 bases had no gene match. CDR3 region: CASSGLAFNEQFF. CDR3 nucleotide sequence: TGTGCCAGCAGTGGACTAGCGTTCAATGAGCAGTTCTTC.

The V call is TRBV18, the J call TRBJ2-1, with TRBD1 matching 8 bases. V lost 3 bases and J lost 13; bases outside the gene matches: 11. From germline, CDR1 is KGHSH and CDR2 LQKENI. The CDR3 loop spans 14 amino acids. CDR3 DNA sequence: TGTGCCAGCTCACCGACAGGGGTTGGGGAGACCCAGTTCTTC. The encoded protein is CASSPTGVGETQFF.

By its share, this clonotype is medium-sized. The chain links TRBV7-2 to TRBJ2-1, with 7 bases lining up with TRBD1. The J segment lost 10 bases and the V segment lost 5 bases, leaving 14 bases of the junction unmatched. The CDR3 is 15 amino acids. Germline V gives CDR1 SGHTA, CDR2 FQGNSA. The CDR3 DNA follows: TGTGCCAGCAGCCCCACAGGGGCGAACAGGTACGAGCAGTTCTTC. Translating it yields CASSPTGANRYEQFF.

This clonotype was seen ten or more times. V is TRBV6-1 and J is TRBJ2-2; 8 bases align to TRBD1. Germline values: CDR1 MNHNS, CDR2 SASEGT. This CDR3 is 16 amino acids long. V shed 6 bases, J shed 4 bases, and the junction held 10 bases outside the gene matches. The CDR3: CASSRTGIKVTGELFF. CDR3 coding DNA: TGTGCCAGCAGCCGGACAGGGATCAAGGTCACCGGGGAGCTGTTTTTT.

This clonotype was counted between two and nine times. This sequence joins TRBV20-1 and TRBJ2-4; weak D call: TRBD1 (6 bases). V lost 5 bases, J lost 0 bases, and 14 bases lay in between. Germline CDR1 reads DFQATT; CDR2 reads SNEGSKA (reference sequence). The CDR3 consists of 15 residues. CDR3 sequence reads: CSADPGQLAKNIQYF. CDR3 DNA sequence: TGCAGTGCTGATCCTGGACAGCTAGCCAAAAACATTCAGTACTTC.

This clonotype occurred many times. This clone may be a read error of a much larger clone one base away. The chain has TRBV11-3 and TRBJ2-5; 15 bases map to TRBD2. Per the germline V gene, CDR1 is SGHNT and CDR2 is YENEEA. The CDR3 is 15 residues long. V was pared by 5 bases and J by 11 bases, with 9 bases of the junction left unmatched. The CDR3 DNA reads as TGTGCCAGCAGCCCGGGACTAGCGGGGGGCAATGAGCAGTACTTC. This gives the protein CASSPGLAGGNEQYF.

This clonotype came up many times. This chain connects TRBV12-3 or TRBV12-4 to TRBJ1-1; TRBD1 agrees at 7 bases. Trimming at V came to 7 bases and at J to 1 base, leaving 6 bases not matched to a gene. The CDR3 sequence is 14 residues long. CDR3 sequence reads: CASTETGKNTEAFF. For the CDR3, the DNA is TGTGCCAGCACCGAGACAGGGAAGAACACTGAAGCTTTCTTT.

In its sample, this clonotype ranks as large (0.1 to 1%). The gene calls are TRBV7-6 and TRBJ2-5; TRBD1 is a possible D gene (5 bases). The CDR3 spans 12 residues. In germline, CDR1 is SGHVS, CDR2 FNYEAQ. V lost 5 bases to trimming and J lost 5 bases, with 9 bases between them. The CDR3 sequence: CASSPRDETQYF. CDR3 DNA: TGTGCCAGCAGCCCCAGGGATGAGACCCAGTACTTC. The whole variable domain, remainder taken from reference TRBV7-6 and TRBJ2-5, is GAGVSQSPRYKVTKRGQDVALRCDPISGHVSLYWYRQALGQGPEFLTYFNYEAQQDKSGLPNDRFSAERPEGSISTLTIQRTEQRDSAMYRCASSPRDETQYFGPGTRLLVL.

The table lists this clonotype with a few counts. A much larger clone differs by one base, so this may be a read error. This sequence joins TRBV5-6 and TRBJ2-2, with unresolved D. The CDR3 is made up of 12 amino acids. Germline values: CDR1 SGHDT, CDR2 YYEEEE. V gave up 2 bases and J gave up 7 bases, with 6 bases separating them. The CDR3 here is CASSLVVGELFF. The CDR3 nucleotides read TGTGCCAGCAGCTTAGTGGTCGGGGAGCTGTTTTTT. The full variable domain, with the rest looked up from reference TRBV5-6 and TRBJ2-2, is DAGVTQSPTHLIKTRGQQVTLRCSPKSGHDTVSWYQQALGQGPQFIFQYYEEEERQRGNFPDRFSGHQFPNYSSELNVNALLLGDSALYLCASSLVVGELFFGEGSRLTVL.

V gene TRBV25-1 combines with J gene TRBJ2-1; TRBD2 matches 7 bases. The germline V gene has CDR1 MGHDK and CDR2 SYGVNS. The CDR3 runs 16 residues. Trimming at V came to 11 bases and at J to 8 bases, leaving 21 bases not matched to a gene. CDR3 sequence: CAQGGASGLWGDEQFF. For the CDR3, the DNA is TGTGCCCAGGGTGGGGCTAGCGGACTCTGGGGGGATGAGCAGTTCTTC.

The table lists this clonotype with a few counts. The rearrangement joins TRBV7-9 to TRBJ2-3; 10 bases agree with TRBD1. CDR1 is SEHNR and CDR2 is FQNEAQ in the germline V gene (reference sequence). Trimming took 5 bases from V and 5 from J; bases not matched to a gene: 4. CDR3 length equals 14 residues. The CDR3 DNA is TGTGCCAGCAGCCCGGGACAGGGGAGAGATACGCAGTATTTT. This encodes CASSPGQGRDTQYF.

The rearrangement uses TRBV7-3 and TRBJ2-4, with TRBD2 matching 9 bases. With 3 bases clipped from V and 5 bases from J, the junction kept 11 bases outside the gene matches. CDR3 length: 17 residues. Germline V CDR1 and CDR2: SGHTA, FQGTGA. The CDR3 DNA reads TGTGCCAGCAGCTTCATACCGGCGGGAGGGGACCAAAACATTCAGTACTTC. It codes for CASSFIPAGGDQNIQYF.

The rearrangement joins TRBV19 to TRBJ2-7, with 7 bases that match TRBD1. V was clipped by 7 bases and J by 2 bases; unmatched bases: 8. The CDR3 totals 14 residues. Germline lookup yields CDR1 LNHDA and CDR2 SQIVND (reference sequence). CDR3: CASTTRDSPYEQYF. Here the CDR3 DNA reads TGTGCCAGTACTACCAGGGACAGTCCCTACGAGCAGTACTTC.

This sequence joins TRBV7-9 and TRBJ2-5; D is undetermined. V dropped 6 bases and J dropped 4 bases, with 9 bases sitting between them. Germline V gene lookup returns CDR1 SEHNR and CDR2 FQNEAQ (reference sequence). The CDR3 length is 12 residues. CDR3 in amino acids: CASSDPPETQYF. DNA for the CDR3: TGTGCCAGCAGTGACCCCCCAGAGACCCAGTACTTC.

This clonotype was seen at least ten times. The rearrangement joins TRBV7-8 to TRBJ1-1, with 9 bases fitting TRBD1. The CDR3 is 13 residues long. J was trimmed by 6 bases and V by 5 bases; bases with no gene match: 4. Germline-derived CDR1 and CDR2 are SGHVS and FQNEAQ. The CDR3 loop is CASSPRTGAEAFF. The CDR3 DNA reads TGTGCCAGCAGCCCCCGGACAGGGGCTGAAGCTTTCTTT.

In its sample, this clonotype was seen many times. This chain links TRBV6-5 with TRBJ2-6; D is unclear. Germline V gene data show CDR1 as MNHEY and CDR2 as SVGAGI. V was trimmed by 7 bases and J by 4 bases, leaving 8 bases between them. The CDR3 runs to 13 residues. The CDR3 DNA is TGTGCCAGCAATTCACTCGGGGCCAACGTCCTGACTTTC. This codes for CASNSLGANVLTF.

The chain recombines TRBV6-4 with TRBJ2-2, with D tentatively TRBD1 or TRBD2 (6 bases each). This CDR3 comprises 13 residues. CDR1 MRHNA and CDR2 SNTAGT come from the germline V gene. Between the trimmed V and J ends, which lost 10 bases and 5 bases, there was a span of 14 bases. This chain's CDR3 is CATQDSGTGELFF. The CDR3 region has the DNA TGTGCCACCCAGGACAGCGGGACCGGGGAGCTGTTTTTT.

This clonotype was counted ten times or more. The J gene is TRBJ2-1, the V gene TRBV7-6; perhaps TRBD1 as D (6 bases). This CDR3 comprises 15 residues. Trimming removed 5 bases at V and 13 bases at J, with 24 bases between. The germline V gene has CDR1 SGHVS and CDR2 FNYEAQ. DNA for the CDR3: TGTGCCAGCAGCCTGGGGGTCACAGGGAAAGAGACCCAGTTCTTC. Translation gives CASSLGVTGKETQFF. The full variable domain, its missing parts supplied by reference TRBV7-6 and TRBJ2-1, is GAGVSQSPRYKVTKRGQDVALRCDPISGHVSLYWYRQALGQGPEFLTYFNYEAQQDKSGLPNDRFSAERPEGSISTLTIQRTEQRDSAMYRCASSLGVTGKETQFFGPGTRLTVL.

Comment on this clonotype: A much more abundant neighbour one base away suggests this may be a read error. The chain combines TRBV28 with TRBJ2-1; possibly TRBD2 for D (6 bases). V gave up 3 bases and J gave up 10 bases, with 22 bases separating them. Per germline, CDR1 MDHEN and CDR2 SYDVKM. The CDR3 is made up of 16 amino acids. CDR3 DNA: TGTGCCAGCAGTTTTCCCCCGACTAGTTTGGACTACGAGCAGTTCTTC. This gives the protein CASSFPPTSLDYEQFF.

This CDR3 reads CASSSRDRSTDTQYF. CDR3 nucleotide sequence: TGTGCCAGCAGCTCCCGGGACAGGAGCACAGATACGCAGTATTTT. The J gene is TRBJ2-3, the V gene TRBV5-4, with 8 bases that match TRBD1. Unmatched junction bases numbered 3, after V lost 3 bases and J lost 0 bases. The CDR3 has 15 amino acids. Germline V gives CDR1 SGHNT, CDR2 YYREEE (reference sequence).

The chain links TRBV7-2 to TRBJ2-3, with unresolved D. The DNA matches TRBJ2-7 better at its end, which makes the J call doubtful. Germline CDR1 SGHTA, CDR2 FQGNSA. CDR3 length: 12 residues. CDR3 protein: CASITGKDTQYF. The CDR3 nucleotides read TGTGCCAGCATCACCGGCAAAGATACGCAGTACTTC.

The gene calls are TRBV6-2 or TRBV6-3 and TRBJ2-7, with TRBD2 identical over 11 bases. This CDR3 has 14 residues. Germline trimming cut 8 bases from V and 6 bases from J; bases unmatched to any gene: 9. The germline V gene has CDR1 MNHEY and CDR2 SVGEGT. CDR3 DNA sequence: TGTGCCAGCCGACTAGCGGGAAACCGAGGCGAGCAGTACTTC. Its translation is CASRLAGNRGEQYF.

The chain recombines TRBV6-1 with TRBJ2-3, with D perhaps matching TRBD1 or TRBD2 (5 bases each). The V gene's germline CDR1 is MNHNS and CDR2 SASEGT. The V end lost 2 bases, the J end lost 2 bases, and 14 bases lay between the germline ends. The CDR3 loop spans 16 amino acids. In nucleotides, the CDR3 is TGTGCCAGCAGTGAATCGGGGCGGTGCGACACAGATACGCAGTATTTT. This translates into CASSESGRCDTDTQYF.

This clonotype showed up just once. One end of the junction varies from germline; a read error may be responsible. The V and J genes are TRBV7-9 and TRBJ2-5; D might be TRBD2 (6 bases). The germline CDR1 and CDR2 sequences are SEHNR and FQNEAQ (reference sequence). This CDR3 spans 14 amino acids. Here the CDR3 DNA reads TGTGCCAGCAGCTTAATGGAAGTAGCGGAGACCCAGACCTTC. Its protein is CASSLMEVAETQTF.

The gene calls are TRBV7-2 and TRBJ2-5; D tentatively fits TRBD1 or TRBD2 (6 bases each). Per the germline V gene, CDR1 is SGHTA and CDR2 is FQGNSA. Trimming left V 8 bases short and J 8 bases short, with 24 bases between. The CDR3 runs to 15 residues. For the CDR3, the DNA is TGTGCCAGCGGCCCCGGGGGCCGGGGCGGAGATACCCAGTACTTC. Translation gives CASGPGGRGGDTQYF.